One and the same sample provided the 25 T cell receptor beta chains below, sequenced in a study of Tregs in tolerant kidney transplant recipients. Generated by immunoSEQ multiplex PCR, the TCRdb table keeps only in-frame clones and is missing some. This repertoire includes roughly 32,000 clones. The sequencing here drew on CD8+ T cells from blood, taken before the transplant. The source is a human donor who received a combined kidney and bone marrow transplant.

Turning to this clone: Coverage ceases 3 residues before the CDR3 finishes, and the germline J gene fills in the end. The rearrangement links TRBV20-1 to TRBJ2-3; 14 bases are shared with TRBD2. Germline loops: CDR1 DFQATT, CDR2 SNEGSKA (reference sequence). V shed 0 bases and J 5 bases; nucleotides not matched to a gene: 7. This CDR3 has 17 residues. Here the CDR3 reads CSARDWGLAGVGDTQYF. Incomplete CDR3 DNA: TGCAGTGCTAGAGATTGGGGACTAGCGGGAGTTGGAGATACG.

As regards this clone: The read stops 3 residues short of the end of the CDR3; the missing end is completed from the germline J gene. The chain recombines TRBV13 with TRBJ2-3; 13 positions match TRBD2. Germline V gene sequence: CDR1 PRHDT, CDR2 FYEKMQ (reference sequence). V shed 4 bases, J shed 5 bases, and the junction held 9 bases outside the gene matches. The CDR3 sequence is 17 residues long. CDR3 loop: CASSSTLLAGGQDTQYF. Incomplete CDR3 DNA: TGTGCCAGCAGCTCCACCCTACTAGCGGGAGGGCAAGATACG.

Comments on this clone: The observed sequence ends 3 residues before the CDR3 terminus, with the missing tail filled in from the germline J gene. This chain joins TRBV20-1 and TRBJ2-2; 10 bases match TRBD2. The CDR3 is made up of 14 amino acids. Germline assignment: CDR1 DFQATT and CDR2 SNEGSKA (reference sequence). V lost 3 bases, J lost 5 bases, and 3 bases stayed unmatched. CDR3 residues: CSAREAGGTGELFF. CDR3 DNA, as far as it was read: TGCAGTGCTAGGGAAGCGGGAGGGACCGGGGAG.

As concerns this clone: The read halts 3 residues ahead of the CDR3 end, with the missing end drawn from the germline J gene. This chain uses TRBV5-1 with TRBJ1-4; D call uncertain. From germline, CDR1 is SGHRS and CDR2 YFSETQ. V lost 2 bases and J 3 bases, leaving 8 bases between the germline ends. The CDR3 extends over 14 amino acids. Incomplete CDR3 DNA: TGCGCCAGCAGCTTCCATCCAGCTAATGAAAAA. Translating gives CASSFHPANEK. The whole CDR3 region reads CASSFHPANEKLFF.

About this clone itself: The sequenced fragment ends 3 residues before the CDR3 boundary, so the rest is inferred from the germline J gene. This sequence joins TRBV20-1 and TRBJ2-1; 9 bases are a match to TRBD2. The trim removed 6 bases at V and 8 bases at J, leaving 11 bases unmatched. Per the germline V gene, CDR1 is DFQATT and CDR2 is SNEGSKA (reference sequence). This CDR3 is built from 14 residues. The CDR3 protein is CSAILAGFSHEQFF. The sequenced CDR3 bases are TGCAGTGCGATTCTAGCGGGATTCAGTCATGAG.

Details on this clone: The read falls 3 residues short of the CDR3 end, and the missing part is taken from the germline J gene. This chain links TRBV29-1 with TRBJ2-3; TRBD2 aligns across 8 bases. Trimming removed 5 bases from V and 1 base from J; junction bases left unmatched: 8. The CDR3 loop spans 15 amino acids. Germline lookup yields CDR1 SQVTM and CDR2 ANQGSEA. This CDR3 is CSVRGLAMGTDTQYF. The CDR3 DNA, read in part, is TGCAGCGTTCGCGGACTAGCTATGGGCACAGATACG.

About this clone itself: The read ends 3 residues early relative to the CDR3; the germline J gene fills the gap. This chain joins TRBV5-5 and TRBJ2-1, with D possibly called TRBD1 or TRBD2 (6 bases each). V was cut by 2 bases and J by 6 bases, with 9 bases left in between. Germline V gene sequence: CDR1 SGHKS, CDR2 YYEKEE (reference sequence). The CDR3 contains 13 residues. The CDR3 reads CASSFGGGNEQFF. The sequenced CDR3 bases are TGTGCCAGCAGCTTTGGAGGGGGCAATGAG.

Worth noting for this clone: Coverage ceases 3 residues before the CDR3 finishes, and the germline J gene fills in the end. The chain couples TRBV5-1 to TRBJ2-2; 10 bases are a match to TRBD1. CDR1 is SGHRS, CDR2 YFSETQ, per germline. Trimming at V came to 4 bases and at J to 7 bases, leaving 10 bases not matched to a gene. There are 16 residues in the CDR3. The sequenced part of the CDR3 DNA is TGCGCCAGCAGCGAGTGGACAGGGGGAGATGGCGGGGAG. It is translated as CASSEWTGGDGGE. The CDR3 in full is CASSEWTGGDGGELFF.

The covered CDR3 bases are TGCGCCAGCAGCGTTGGACAGTCTCCTACCTACGAG. Amino acid sequence: CASSVGQSPTYE. The whole CDR3 protein reads CASSVGQSPTYEQYF. This chain joins TRBV10-2 and TRBJ2-7; tentative D call: TRBD1 (6 bases). The read falls 3 residues short of the CDR3 end, and the missing part is taken from the germline J gene. The germline V gene encodes CDR1 WSHSY and CDR2 SAAADI. Trimming removed 6 bases at V and 2 bases at J, with 17 bases between. This CDR3 region has 15 residues.

With respect to this clone: Read sequence stops 3 residues before the CDR3 end, and the germline J gene provides the missing end. The V call is TRBV10-1, the J call TRBJ2-1, with 8 bases matching TRBD2. In germline, CDR1 is WNHNN, CDR2 SYGVQD (reference sequence). The V gene end was trimmed by 2 bases and the J gene end by 3 bases; junction bases not matched to a gene: 6. The CDR3 extends over 16 amino acids. The covered CDR3 bases are TGCGCCAGCAGTGAGATATTGGGGACTAGCTACAATGAG. It codes for CASSEILGTSYNE. The whole CDR3 protein reads CASSEILGTSYNEQFF.

Turning to this clone: With the read ending 3 residues before the CDR3 end, the germline J gene is used to fill in that end. The gene calls are TRBV7-6 and TRBJ2-7, with TRBD2 matching over 11 bases. The CDR3 totals 14 residues. Germline V gives CDR1 SGHVS, CDR2 FNYEAQ. Losses at the gene ends were 5 bases for V and 4 bases for J; bases not matched to a gene: 4. CDR3 DNA, as far as it was read: TGTGCCAGCAGCCCACTAGCGGGAGAGTACGAG. It is translated as CASSPLAGEYE. The whole CDR3 is CASSPLAGEYEQYF.

Turning to this clone: From the germline J gene comes the end of the CDR3, since the read stops 3 residues before it. The J gene is TRBJ1-2, the V gene TRBV14, with 9 bases identical to TRBD1. The germline V gene encodes CDR1 SGHDN and CDR2 FVKESK. This CDR3 contains 15 residues. V gave up 6 bases and J gave up 4 bases; unmatched junction bases: 9. CDR3: CASRKSGTGIYGYTF. CDR3 bases read: TGTGCCAGCAGAAAATCCGGGACAGGGATCTATGGC.

Of note for this clone: The sequenced fragment ends 3 residues before the CDR3 boundary, so the rest is inferred from the germline J gene. V is TRBV7-9 and J is TRBJ2-5; D not resolved. V shed 1 base and J shed 0 bases, with 9 bases lying between them. The CDR3 sequence is 15 residues long. Germline lookup yields CDR1 SEHNR and CDR2 FQNEAQ (reference sequence). The CDR3 DNA, read in part, is TGTGCCAGCAGCTTAGGTCCGCCAGACCAAGAGACC. As protein: CASSLGPPDQET. The full CDR3 protein is CASSLGPPDQETQYF.

To note about this clone: The read ends 3 residues early relative to the CDR3; the germline J gene fills the gap. J is TRBJ2-1 and V is TRBV20-1; maybe TRBD2 (7 bases). The germline V gene encodes CDR1 DFQATT and CDR2 SNEGSKA (reference sequence). CDR3 length equals 16 residues. V gave up 5 bases and J gave up 0 bases, with 17 bases separating them. CDR3 DNA (partial): TGCAGTGCTTGGATGGGAGGGACAAGCTCCTACAATGAG. It translates to CSAWMGGTSSYNE. The whole CDR3 reads CSAWMGGTSSYNEQFF.

For this clone: The CDR3 end is not reached by the read, which stops 3 residues before it; the germline J gene fills it in. The J gene is TRBJ1-1, the V gene TRBV7-7; TRBD1 is a possible D gene (5 bases). Trimming took 1 base from V and 1 from J, leaving 10 bases between them. From germline, CDR1 is SSHAT and CDR2 FNYEAQ (reference sequence). The CDR3 is 15 amino acids. CDR3 DNA, as far as it was read: TGTGCCAGCAGCTTAGGGAGGGGAAGGAACACTGAA. Amino acids: CASSLGRGRNTE. The whole CDR3 is CASSLGRGRNTEAFF.

CDR3 DNA, as far as it was read: TGTGCCAGCAGCCAAATGGCAGGGGGCTACGAG. It encodes CASSQMAGGYE. The whole CDR3 sequence is CASSQMAGGYEAFF. V is TRBV7-9 and J is TRBJ1-1; 8 bases map to TRBD1. The read ends 3 residues early relative to the CDR3; the germline J gene fills the gap. The CDR3 is 14 amino acids. CDR1 and CDR2 from the germline V gene are SEHNR and FQNEAQ (reference sequence). Complete variable domain (other parts from reference TRBV7-9 and TRBJ1-1): DTGVSQNPRHKITKRGQNVTFRCDPISEHNRLYWYRQTLGQGPEFLTYFQNEAQLEKSRLLSDRFSAERPKGSFSTLEIQRTEQGDSAMYLCASSQMAGGYEAFFGQGTRLTVV.

As regards this clone: With the read ending 3 residues before the CDR3 end, the germline J gene is used to fill in that end. This chain connects TRBV30 to TRBJ1-2; TRBD1 is a possible D gene (5 bases). CDR1 and CDR2 from the germline V gene are GTSNPN and SVGIG (reference sequence). This CDR3 region has 15 residues. Trimming took 0 bases from V and 0 from J, leaving 11 bases between them. The CDR3 bases that were read are TGTGCCTGGAGTGTACAGGTGGGGTCTAACTATGGC. This translates into CAWSVQVGSNYG. The entire CDR3 reads CAWSVQVGSNYGYTF.

Details on this clone: The observed sequence ends 3 residues before the CDR3 terminus, with the missing tail filled in from the germline J gene. This chain links TRBV7-3 with TRBJ2-1; 9 nucleotides match TRBD2. Germline V gives CDR1 SGHTA, CDR2 FQGTGA. V lost 4 bases and J lost 4; bases outside the gene matches: 11. The CDR3 sequence is 17 residues long. Incomplete CDR3 DNA: TGTGCCAGCAGCTCGCGGGTTGCGGGAGGGCCGTACAATGAG. Its translation: CASSSRVAGGPYNE. The whole CDR3 reads CASSSRVAGGPYNEQFF.

Worth noting for this clone: The CDR3 extends 3 residues past the end of the read, so its final part is completed from the germline J gene. This chain connects TRBV7-2 to TRBJ1-6; D is unresolved. This CDR3 comprises 15 residues. Germline V CDR1 and CDR2: SGHTA, FQGNSA. The part of the CDR3 DNA that was read is TGTGCCAGCAGCTTAGCGGACCGGGGTCGGCTGCCC. This gives the protein CASSLADRGRLP. The whole CDR3 sequence is CASSLADRGRLPLHF.

A note on this clone: The read terminates 3 residues ahead of where the CDR3 ends, so the germline J gene completes it. The chain couples TRBV7-9 to TRBJ2-3; no reliable D call. Germline loops: CDR1 SEHNR, CDR2 FQNEAQ (reference sequence). The CDR3 has 15 residues. V lost 1 base and J 0 bases, leaving 8 bases between the germline ends. The CDR3 protein is CASSLVPSSTDTQYF. The DNA read from the CDR3 is TGTGCCAGCAGCTTAGTCCCCAGTAGCACAGATACG.

In the case of this clone: The read ends 3 residues before the CDR3 terminus; that terminus is restored from the germline J gene. The chain links TRBV7-9 to TRBJ2-7; no clear D gene. Germline CDR1 SEHNR, CDR2 FQNEAQ (reference sequence). The V gene lost 5 bases and the J gene lost 0 bases, with 11 bases spanning the gap. CDR3 length: 14 amino acids. The CDR3 DNA, read in part, is TGTGCCAGCAGCGCTCCGGCGGTCTCCTACGAG. The encoded protein is CASSAPAVSYE. The full CDR3 reads CASSAPAVSYEQYF.

Remarks on this clone: From the germline J gene comes the end of the CDR3, since the read stops 3 residues before it. The V call is TRBV30, the J call TRBJ1-1; possibly TRBD1 for D (6 bases). Germline assignment: CDR1 GTSNPN and CDR2 SVGIG (reference sequence). CDR3 length: 16 amino acids. The V gene lost 0 bases and the J gene lost 2 bases, with 16 bases spanning the gap. The covered CDR3 bases are TGTGCCTGGAGTGTTTCCCCTGGGGGCATTAACACTGAA. Protein product: CAWSVSPGGINTE. The whole CDR3 protein is CAWSVSPGGINTEAFF. Drawing the rest from reference TRBV30 and TRBJ1-1, the complete variable domain is SQTIHQWPATLVQPVGSPLSLECTVEGTSNPNLYWYRQAAGRGLQLLFYSVGIGQISSEVPQNLSASRPQDRQFILSSKKLLLSDSGFYLCAWSVSPGGINTEAFFGQGTRLTVV.

A note on this clone: With the read ending 3 residues before the CDR3 end, the germline J gene is used to fill in that end. The V call is TRBV30, the J call TRBJ2-5, with TRBD1 matching over 7 bases. With V trimmed by 1 base and J by 2 bases, 10 bases remained unmatched. The CDR3 has 16 amino acids. Germline assignment: CDR1 GTSNPN and CDR2 SVGIG (reference sequence). The CDR3 region is CAWSAPGTERQETQYF. The CDR3 bases that were read are TGTGCCTGGAGTGCCCCCGGGACAGAGAGACAAGAGACC.

In the case of this clone: Read data end 3 residues before the CDR3 end; the end is taken from the germline J gene. The rearrangement links TRBV20-1 to TRBJ1-2; 9 positions agree with TRBD1. The CDR3 spans 14 residues. V trimming: 1 base; J trimming: 3 bases; junction bases outside the gene matches: 3. CDR1 and CDR2 from the germline V gene are DFQATT and SNEGSKA (reference sequence). The CDR3 DNA, read in part, is TGCAGTGCTAGAGTCCGGGACAGGGACTATGGC. This encodes CSARVRDRDYG. In full, the CDR3 is CSARVRDRDYGYTF.

Turning to this clone: The read terminates 3 residues before the CDR3 end, so the remaining end is supplied by the germline J gene. This sequence joins TRBV29-1 and TRBJ1-4, with D tentatively TRBD1 (6 bases). Germline V gene data show CDR1 as SQVTM and CDR2 as ANQGSEA. This CDR3 spans 11 amino acids. CDR3 sequence reads: CNQGCWEKLFF. CDR3 DNA, as far as it was read: TGCAACCAGGGGTGTTGGGAAAAA.